These 20 T cell receptor beta chains share one sample of origin, sequenced in a study of blood T cell repertoires in COVID-19. The repertoire was sequenced with immunoSEQ multiplex PCR; TCRdb's copy has only in-frame clones and lacks some. The sample has roughly 54,000 clones, approximately 90% seen once; the top ten hold about 7.3%. Specimen: peripheral blood. The receptors here all came from a woman in her sixties or seventies with active or convalescent COVID-19.

Concerning this clone itself: Different DNA sequences within this sample yield the same CDR3. The rearrangement links TRBV6-1 to TRBJ1-5, with no clear D. The CDR3 spans 13 residues. Germline V gene sequence: CDR1 MNHNS, CDR2 SASEGT. The V end lost 0 bases, the J end lost 7 bases, and 7 bases lay between the germline ends. CDR3 region: CASSEARGQPQHF. The DNA for the CDR3 is TGTGCCAGCAGTGAAGCTCGGGGACAGCCCCAGCATTTT.

This chain links TRBV30 with TRBJ1-1; D is perhaps TRBD1 (5 bases). The CDR3 is 12 residues long. Germline V gene lookup returns CDR1 GTSNPN and CDR2 SVGIG (reference sequence). The V gene lost 1 base and the J gene lost 10 bases, with 13 bases spanning the gap. CDR3 sequence reads: CAWSARGEGAFF. The CDR3 nucleotides are TGTGCCTGGAGTGCCCGGGGGGAGGGAGCTTTCTTT.

The genes are TRBV28 and TRBJ2-5; maybe TRBD1 (5 bases). CDR1 MDHEN and CDR2 SYDVKM come from the germline V gene. Trimming left V 4 bases short and J 1 base short, with 13 bases between. The CDR3 runs to 15 residues. The CDR3 DNA sequence: TGTGCCAGCAGTTCCGGTGGGGCCGGCCAAGAGACCCAGTACTTC. As protein: CASSSGGAGQETQYF.

The V gene is TRBV2, the J gene TRBJ1-2; TRBD1 is a possible D gene (6 bases). CDR3 length: 11 residues. Germline V lookup: CDR1 SNHLY, CDR2 FYNNEI. V gave up 6 bases and J gave up 8 bases, with 10 bases separating them. The CDR3 nucleotides read TGTGCCAGCAGGGGGGCGGGCGGCTACACCTTC. It codes for CASRGAGGYTF.

This clone has just one count. The chain recombines TRBV5-1 with TRBJ1-5; a weak D match, TRBD1 (6 bases). CDR3 length: 15 amino acids. The germline V gene has CDR1 SGHRS and CDR2 YFSETQ. V lost 0 bases and J lost 3, with 10 bases in between. Written as DNA, the CDR3 is TGCGCCAGCAGCTTGGGGGACACTGACAATCAGCCCCAGCATTTT. Translating gives CASSLGDTDNQPQHF.

This chain uses TRBV2 with TRBJ2-3, with no clear D. Trimming pared 7 bases from V and 8 bases from J, leaving 19 bases between. The CDR3 consists of 14 residues. The germline gives CDR1 SNHLY, CDR2 FYNNEI. DNA for the CDR3: TGTGCCAGCAATCCGCCCCCCCGAGGCGGTACGCAGTATTTT. Its protein product is CASNPPPRGGTQYF. Supplemented by reference TRBV2 and TRBJ2-3, the full variable domain reads EPEVTQTPSHQVTQMGQEVILRCVPISNHLYFYWYRQILGQKVEFLVSFYNNEISEKSEIFDDQFSVERPDGSNFTLKIRSTKLEDSAMYFCASNPPPRGGTQYFGPGTRLTVL.

This clone was picked up a small number of times. V and J are TRBV6-5 and TRBJ1-5; TRBD1 matches at 7 bases. V lost 2 bases to trimming and J lost 6 bases; unmatched junction nucleotides: 7. Germline V gene lookup returns CDR1 MNHEY and CDR2 SVGAGI. The CDR3 runs 15 residues. In DNA form, the CDR3 reads TGTGCCAGCAGTTACCGGCAGGGGGTCGGTCAGCCCCAGCATTTT. As protein: CASSYRQGVGQPQHF.

The J gene is TRBJ2-5, the V gene TRBV4-2; perhaps TRBD2 as D (5 bases). Per the germline V gene, CDR1 is LGHNA and CDR2 is YNFKEQ. Trimming cost V 1 base and J 5 bases, with 17 bases left between them. CDR3 length equals 16 residues. CDR3 protein: CASSQGLGLADETQYF. The CDR3 DNA follows: TGTGCCAGCAGCCAAGGGCTTGGCCTAGCTGACGAGACCCAGTACTTC.

This chain joins TRBV30 and TRBJ1-2, with 9 positions matching TRBD1. In germline, CDR1 is GTSNPN, CDR2 SVGIG (reference sequence). Trimming removed 1 base from V and 5 bases from J; junction bases left unmatched: 8. The CDR3 sequence is 15 residues long. The CDR3 here is CAWSGGTGRTYGYTF. The CDR3 DNA reads TGTGCCTGGAGTGGAGGGACAGGGAGAACATATGGCTACACCTTC. Looking up the rest from reference TRBV30 and TRBJ1-2 gives the full variable domain: SQTIHQWPATLVQPVGSPLSLECTVEGTSNPNLYWYRQAAGRGLQLLFYSVGIGQISSEVPQNLSASRPQDRQFILSSKKLLLSDSGFYLCAWSGGTGRTYGYTFGSGTRLTVV.

J is TRBJ1-6 and V is TRBV5-1; 8 bases fit TRBD1. The CDR3 is 17 amino acids. Germline V gene sequence: CDR1 SGHRS, CDR2 YFSETQ. The V gene end was trimmed by 4 bases and the J gene end by 5 bases; junction bases not matched to a gene: 11. As DNA, the CDR3 is TGCGCCAGCAGCCCTCATCAGGGGGCGGCTGATAATTCACCCCTCCACTTT. Encoded protein: CASSPHQGAADNSPLHF.

The chain combines TRBV6-1 with TRBJ1-2; no clear D gene. The CDR3 runs 15 residues. Germline assignment: CDR1 MNHNS and CDR2 SASEGT. Trimming left V 0 bases short and J 5 bases short, with 13 bases between. The DNA of the CDR3 is TGTGCCAGCAGTGAAGCGGGAGGAAGCGGGTATGGCTACACCTTC. Its translation: CASSEAGGSGYGYTF.

This clone turned up a few times. The rearrangement links TRBV29-1 to TRBJ2-3; 9 nucleotides line up with TRBD1. Germline assignment: CDR1 SQVTM and CDR2 ANQGSEA. This CDR3 contains 14 residues. V dropped 5 bases and J dropped 1; count of bases not matched to a gene: 4. The CDR3 protein is CSVRRDRGTDTQYF. CDR3 bases: TGCAGCGTTCGTCGGGACAGGGGCACAGATACGCAGTATTTT.

The chain joins TRBV9 to TRBJ1-4; TRBD1 matches 7 bases. Germline CDR1 is SGDLS and CDR2 is YYNGEE. The CDR3 is made up of 15 amino acids. Germline trimming cut 0 bases from V and 5 bases from J; bases unmatched to any gene: 4. CDR3 in DNA: TGTGCCAGCAGCGTAGACGGCAGGGGGAATGAAAAACTGTTTTTT. Translating gives CASSVDGRGNEKLFF. Looking up the rest from reference TRBV9 and TRBJ1-4 gives the full variable domain: DSGVTQTPKHLITATGQRVTLRCSPRSGDLSVYWYQQSLDQGLQFLIQYYNGEERAKGNILERFSAQQFPDLHSELNLSSLELGDSALYFCASSVDGRGNEKLFFGSGTQLSVL.

This rearrangement joins TRBV11-2 to TRBJ2-5, with a tentative D call TRBD1 (5 bases). The CDR3 totals 14 residues. V was clipped by 1 base and J by 2 bases, with 8 bases between them. The germline V gene has CDR1 SGHAT and CDR2 FQNNGV. CDR3 region: CASSLGSGQETQYF. DNA for the CDR3: TGTGCCAGCAGCTTAGGTTCAGGGCAAGAGACCCAGTACTTC. The variable domain in full, completed from reference TRBV11-2 and TRBJ2-5, reads EAGVAQSPRYKIIEKRQSVAFWCNPISGHATLYWYQQILGQGPKLLIQFQNNGVVDDSQLPKDRFSAERLKGVDSTLKIQPAKLEDSAVYLCASSLGSGQETQYFGPGTRLLVL.

The J gene is TRBJ2-1, the V gene TRBV18, with 12 positions matching TRBD2. The germline gives CDR1 KGHSH, CDR2 LQKENI. This CDR3 has 15 amino acids. After removal of 4 bases from V and 3 bases from J, the junction contained 1 base not matched to a gene. The CDR3 DNA follows: TGTGCCAGCTCACAGACTAGCGGGAGCTACAATGAGCAGTTCTTC. Its protein is CASSQTSGSYNEQFF.

This chain uses TRBV5-1 with TRBJ2-7; the match to TRBD2 covers 9 bases. From germline, CDR1 is SGHRS and CDR2 YFSETQ. The CDR3 is made up of 16 amino acids. Trimming cost V 0 bases and J 2 bases; bases outside gene matches: 6. CDR3 bases: TGCGCCAGCAGCTTGGGCTGGGAGCGGGGGGCCTACGAGCAGTACTTC. Amino acid sequence: CASSLGWERGAYEQYF.

This chain links TRBV4-3 with TRBJ2-5; 8 positions match TRBD2. The J segment lost 4 bases and the V segment lost 0 bases, leaving 4 bases of the junction unmatched. Germline V lookup: CDR1 LGHNA, CDR2 YSLEER. The CDR3 sequence is 15 residues long. The CDR3 DNA sequence: TGCGCCAGCAGCCAAGATGGGCTAGCGGGAGAGACCCAGTACTTC. This sequence encodes CASSQDGLAGETQYF.

V usage is TRBV28 and J usage is TRBJ1-2; D uncertain. This CDR3 comprises 16 residues. Per germline, CDR1 MDHEN and CDR2 SYDVKM. The V end was cut by 3 bases, the J end by 4 bases, with 18 bases between. CDR3 protein: CASSLSSGSHFYGYTF. CDR3 nucleotide sequence: TGTGCCAGCAGTTTGAGCTCCGGGTCCCATTTCTATGGCTACACCTTC.

This clone was counted once. The CDR3 loop reads CASSLRDTEAFF. The CDR3 DNA sequence: TGTGCCAGTAGCTTACGGGACACTGAAGCTTTCTTT. The chain employs TRBV19 and TRBJ1-1; no firm D call. Trimming left V 6 bases short and J 3 bases short, with 8 bases between. CDR1 is LNHDA and CDR2 is SQIVND in the germline V gene (reference sequence). This CDR3 has 12 amino acids.

V and J are TRBV6-1 and TRBJ2-3, with D perhaps matching TRBD2 (5 bases). This CDR3 is 16 amino acids long. Deletions cut 4 bases from V and 2 bases from J, with 16 bases between. CDR1 and CDR2 from the germline V gene are MNHNS and SASEGT. CDR3 nucleotide sequence: TGTGCCAGCAGTGCATACAGTGGAGGAACCACAGATACGCAGTATTTT. It codes for CASSAYSGGTTDTQYF.